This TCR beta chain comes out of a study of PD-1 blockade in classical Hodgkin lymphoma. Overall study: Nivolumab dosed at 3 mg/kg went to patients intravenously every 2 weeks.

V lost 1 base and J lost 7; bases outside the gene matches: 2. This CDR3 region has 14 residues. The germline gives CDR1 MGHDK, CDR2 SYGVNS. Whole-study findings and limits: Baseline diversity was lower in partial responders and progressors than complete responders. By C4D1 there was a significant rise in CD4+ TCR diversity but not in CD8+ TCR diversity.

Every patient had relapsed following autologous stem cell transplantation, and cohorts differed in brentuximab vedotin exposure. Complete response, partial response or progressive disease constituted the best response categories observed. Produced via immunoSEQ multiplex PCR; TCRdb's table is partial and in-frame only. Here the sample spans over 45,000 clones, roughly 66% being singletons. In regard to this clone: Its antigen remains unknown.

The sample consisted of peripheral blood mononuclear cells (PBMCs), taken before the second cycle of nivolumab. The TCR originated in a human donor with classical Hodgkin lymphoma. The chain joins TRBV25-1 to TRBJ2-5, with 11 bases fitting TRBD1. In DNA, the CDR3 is TGTGCCAGCAGTGAATCGGGACAGGGGGGGACCCAGTACTTC. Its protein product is CASSESGQGGTQYF.